This is a list of T cell receptor beta chains from one sample in a study of blood T cell repertoires in COVID-19. The table came from immunoSEQ multiplex PCR; TCRdb's copy has only in-frame clones and leaves some out. The table has a few hundred thousand clones, approximately 89% seen once. Input material: peripheral blood. The receptors originated from a woman aged 40 to 50 who had recovered from COVID-19. The CDR3 runs from the conserved cysteine through the conserved F or W. D genes are given only for firm matches. Part of the rows lack a size; the others show once, few, many or a class for expanded clones.

v_call: TRBV9; j_call: TRBJ2-1; d_call: TRBD2; cdr3_length: 15; clone_size: .; cdr3_nt: TGTGCCAGCAGCCCCCTAGCGGGAGGGCCGGGTGAGCAGTTCTTC; cdr3_aa: CASSPLAGGPGEQFF
v_call: TRBV9; j_call: TRBJ1-3; d_call: TRBD1; cdr3_length: 16; clone_size: .; cdr3_nt: TGTGCCAGCAGCATAGACGGGACAGGATCTGGAAACACCATATATTTT; cdr3_aa: CASSIDGTGSGNTIYF
v_call: TRBV18; j_call: TRBJ2-3; d_call: .; cdr3_length: 13; clone_size: .; cdr3_nt: TGTGCCAGCTCACCATCAGGGACAGATACGCAGTATTTT; cdr3_aa: CASSPSGTDTQYF
v_call: TRBV6-5; j_call: TRBJ2-1; d_call: TRBD1; cdr3_length: 16; clone_size: .; cdr3_nt: TGTGCCAGCAGTTCCCTTCCCTCTGGACAGGGTCCCGAGCAGTTCTTC; cdr3_aa: CASSSLPSGQGPEQFF
v_call: TRBV19; j_call: TRBJ2-3; d_call: .; cdr3_length: 15; clone_size: .; cdr3_nt: TGTGCCAGTAGTATGTACAGGGCCCTCCCAGATACGCAGTATTTT; cdr3_aa: CASSMYRALPDTQYF
v_call: TRBV30; j_call: TRBJ2-5; d_call: TRBD2; cdr3_length: 15; clone_size: .; cdr3_nt: TGTGCCTGGAGTACTCTAGCGGGAGGGCTAGAGACCCAGTACTTC; cdr3_aa: CAWSTLAGGLETQYF
v_call: TRBV6-5; j_call: TRBJ2-1; d_call: TRBD1; cdr3_length: 13; clone_size: .; cdr3_nt: TGTGCCAGCAACAAGCGGGACAGGGATGAGCAGTTCTTC; cdr3_aa: CASNKRDRDEQFF
v_call: TRBV15; j_call: TRBJ1-2; d_call: TRBD1; cdr3_length: 17; clone_size: .; cdr3_nt: TGTGCCACAGGGAAACCGGGACAGGGAGGGAAGGCCTATGGCTACACCTTC; cdr3_aa: CATGKPGQGGKAYGYTF
v_call: TRBV30; j_call: TRBJ2-3; d_call: .; cdr3_length: 12; clone_size: .; cdr3_nt: TGTGCCTGGAGTGCCGGCGGCGATACGCAGTATTTT; cdr3_aa: CAWSAGGDTQYF
v_call: TRBV20-1; j_call: TRBJ2-7; d_call: .; cdr3_length: 13; clone_size: .; cdr3_nt: TGCAGTGCTAGTAAGCGCTCCTCCTACGAGCAGTACTTC; cdr3_aa: CSASKRSSYEQYF
v_call: TRBV30; j_call: TRBJ2-7; d_call: TRBD2; cdr3_length: 14; clone_size: .; cdr3_nt: TGTGCCTGGAATCCAGGACTAGCGGGGGGAGAGCAGTACTTC; cdr3_aa: CAWNPGLAGGEQYF
v_call: TRBV2; j_call: TRBJ2-1; d_call: .; cdr3_length: 11; clone_size: once; cdr3_nt: TGTGCCAGCAGTGAGGCTCTTGAGCAGTTCTTC; cdr3_aa: CASSEALEQFF